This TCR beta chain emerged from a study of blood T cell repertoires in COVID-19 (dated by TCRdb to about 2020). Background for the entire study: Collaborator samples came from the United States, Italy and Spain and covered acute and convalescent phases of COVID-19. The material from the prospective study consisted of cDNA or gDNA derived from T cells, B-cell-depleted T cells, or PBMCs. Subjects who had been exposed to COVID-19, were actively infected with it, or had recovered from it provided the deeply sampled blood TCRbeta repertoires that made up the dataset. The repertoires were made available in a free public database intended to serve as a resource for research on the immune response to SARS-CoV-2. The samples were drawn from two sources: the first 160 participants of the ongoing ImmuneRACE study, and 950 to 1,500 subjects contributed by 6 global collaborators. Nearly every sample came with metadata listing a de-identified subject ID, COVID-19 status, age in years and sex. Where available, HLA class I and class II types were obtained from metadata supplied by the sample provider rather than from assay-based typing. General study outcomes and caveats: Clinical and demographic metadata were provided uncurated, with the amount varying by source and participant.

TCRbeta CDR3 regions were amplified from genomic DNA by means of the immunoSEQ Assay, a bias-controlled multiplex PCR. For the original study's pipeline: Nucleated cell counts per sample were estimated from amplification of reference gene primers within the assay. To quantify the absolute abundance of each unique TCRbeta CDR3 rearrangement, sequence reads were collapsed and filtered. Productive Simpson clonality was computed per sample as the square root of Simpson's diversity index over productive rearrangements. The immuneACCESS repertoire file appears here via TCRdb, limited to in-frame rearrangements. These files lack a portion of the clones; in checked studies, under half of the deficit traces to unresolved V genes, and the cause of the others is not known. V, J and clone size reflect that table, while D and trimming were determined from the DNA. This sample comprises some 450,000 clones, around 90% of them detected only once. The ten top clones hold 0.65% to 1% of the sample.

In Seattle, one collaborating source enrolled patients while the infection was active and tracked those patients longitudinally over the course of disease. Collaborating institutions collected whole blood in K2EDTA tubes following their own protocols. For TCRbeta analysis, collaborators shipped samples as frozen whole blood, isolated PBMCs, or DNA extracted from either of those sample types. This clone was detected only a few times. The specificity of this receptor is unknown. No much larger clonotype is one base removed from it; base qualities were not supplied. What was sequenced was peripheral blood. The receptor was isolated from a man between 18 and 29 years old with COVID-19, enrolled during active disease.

The CDR3 has the sequence CASKYSSSGELFF. The DNA sequence is given as TGCGCCAGCAAGTACAGTTCGTCCGGGGAGCTGTTTTTT. This chain joins TRBV4-1 to TRBJ2-2; no confident D gene assignment can be made. Counted from cysteine to phenylalanine, this CDR3 has 13 amino acids. The DNA shown is the 39-base CDR3, in frame from base 1. V was cut back by 7 bases and J by 6 bases, leaving a gap of 12 bases between them. Taken from the germline V gene, the CDR1 and CDR2 loops are MGHRA and YSYEKL.